A single sample gave rise to the 10 T cell receptor beta chains below, sequenced in a study of blood T cell repertoires in COVID-19. The table came from immunoSEQ multiplex PCR; TCRdb's copy has only in-frame clones and leaves some out. Among fewer than 150,000 clones listed, 80% to 90% were seen once. Source material: peripheral blood. These receptors all come from a woman aged 45-59 years with acute or convalescent COVID-19.

The chain employs TRBV30 and TRBJ1-6, with D possibly TRBD1 on 5 matching bases. Germline-derived CDR1 and CDR2 are GTSNPN and SVGIG (reference sequence). The CDR3 runs 16 residues. V lost 4 bases to trimming and J lost 2 bases, with 15 bases between them. This CDR3 is CAWKAWGGTYNSPLHF. The CDR3 region has the DNA TGTGCCTGGAAAGCATGGGGGGGAACCTATAATTCACCCCTCCACTTT.

The chain uses TRBV10-1 and TRBJ1-1; TRBD1 aligns across 7 bases. CDR1 and CDR2 (germline): WNHNN, SYGVQD (reference sequence). The CDR3 is 16 residues long. The V and J ends lost 0 bases and 5 bases, in that order; junction bases with no gene match: 9. The CDR3 DNA reads TGCGCCAGCAGTGAGTCGATATACGACAGGGTAACTGAAGCTTTCTTT. Protein sequence: CASSESIYDRVTEAFF.

The rearrangement uses TRBV7-9 and TRBJ2-7; 7 positions match TRBD2. The germline gives CDR1 SEHNR, CDR2 FQNEAQ (reference sequence). CDR3 length: 18 residues. V shed 6 bases, J shed 4 bases, and the junction held 21 bases outside the gene matches. The chain's CDR3 is CASSLASGDPTFGYEQYF. CDR3 DNA: TGTGCCAGCAGTCTAGCTAGCGGCGATCCCACTTTTGGTTACGAGCAGTACTTC.

V and J are TRBV27 and TRBJ2-1, with 7 nucleotides matching TRBD2. CDR1 and CDR2 (germline): MNHEY, SMNVEV (reference sequence). CDR3 size: 14 residues. The ends lost 2 bases at V and 3 bases at J; junction bases unmatched: 1. DNA of the CDR3: TGTGCCAGCAGTTTAAGGACTAGCTACAATGAGCAGTTCTTC. It encodes CASSLRTSYNEQFF.

This clone appeared a single time. The CDR3 loop reads CASSFSVVIARDTQYF. DNA for the CDR3: TGTGCCAGCAGTTTCTCGGTAGTAATCGCACGGGATACGCAGTATTTT. This chain uses TRBV28 with TRBJ2-3, with D unresolved. This CDR3 region has 16 residues. Germline CDR1 MDHEN, CDR2 SYDVKM. V lost 3 bases to trimming and J lost 6 bases, with 19 bases between them.

The V call is TRBV19, the J call TRBJ1-1; D unresolved. Germline V lookup: CDR1 LNHDA, CDR2 SQIVND (reference sequence). The CDR3 is made up of 16 amino acids. Trimming cost V 3 bases and J 3 bases, with 17 bases left between them. DNA for the CDR3: TGTGCCAGTAGTATGGCGGTACTGAGAGCTGACACTGAAGCTTTCTTT. Protein sequence: CASSMAVLRADTEAFF.

The chain employs TRBV4-2 and TRBJ2-7; D is unresolved. Germline V gives CDR1 LGHNA, CDR2 YNFKEQ. This CDR3 comprises 16 residues. Trimming cost V 4 bases and J 3 bases, with 19 bases left between them. Here the CDR3 DNA reads TGTGCCAGCAGCCCCCTCGGCGCAAAGTCTAGCTACGAGCAGTACTTC. As protein: CASSPLGAKSSYEQYF.

The chain joins TRBV7-3 to TRBJ2-2; D perhaps matches TRBD1 (5 bases). Trimming left V 4 bases short and J 1 base short, with 19 bases between. The CDR3 sequence is 18 residues long. The germline V gene has CDR1 SGHTA and CDR2 FQGTGA. The CDR3: CASSYWSKSTENTGELFF. In nucleotides, the CDR3 is TGTGCCAGCAGCTATTGGTCAAAGTCGACAGAGAACACCGGGGAGCTGTTTTTT.

In its sample, this clone was seen once. The rearrangement links TRBV4-1 to TRBJ1-2, with TRBD1 identical over 8 bases. This CDR3 spans 14 amino acids. The trim removed 1 base at V and 6 bases at J, leaving 4 bases unmatched. The germline V gene has CDR1 MGHRA and CDR2 YSYEKL. CDR3 protein: CASSQVGQGDGYTF. In DNA, the CDR3 is TGCGCCAGCAGCCAAGTAGGACAGGGCGATGGCTACACCTTC.

This chain uses TRBV2 with TRBJ1-1; no definite D call. Trimming shortened V by 5 bases and J by 1 base, and 5 bases separated the two germline ends. Per germline, CDR1 SNHLY and CDR2 FYNNEI. CDR3 length: 12 amino acids. The CDR3 reads CASSSGNTEAFF. In DNA form, the CDR3 reads TGTGCCAGCAGTAGCGGGAACACTGAAGCTTTCTTT.